These 8 T cell receptor beta chains originate from one sample sequenced in a study of blood T cell repertoires in COVID-19. TCRdb keeps only in-frame clones here, not all; method: immunoSEQ multiplex PCR. Here the sample spans about 240,000 clones, roughly 83% being singletons. Material for sequencing was peripheral blood. The receptors here all came from a man older than 75 with acute or convalescent COVID-19.

CDR3 amino acids: CASRLGTTYEQYF. The CDR3 nucleotides read TGTGCCAGCAGGCTCGGGACTACATACGAGCAGTACTTC. The rearrangement joins TRBV6-6 to TRBJ2-7, with 7 bases matching TRBD2. Germline V gene sequence: CDR1 MNHNY, CDR2 SVGAGI (reference sequence). Trimming cost V 6 bases and J 4 bases; bases outside gene matches: 6. The CDR3 loop spans 13 amino acids.

This clone was detected ten times or more. The chain employs TRBV11-2 and TRBJ1-2; 7 nucleotides align to TRBD1. The CDR3 consists of 15 residues. CDR1 is SGHAT, CDR2 FQNNGV, per germline. V shed 4 bases and J 4 bases; nucleotides not matched to a gene: 9. The CDR3 DNA sequence: TGTGCCAGCAGCTCACCTCGGACAGGAGGCTATGGCTACACCTTC. This translates into CASSSPRTGGYGYTF.

This clone was observed a single time. This chain joins TRBV7-8 and TRBJ1-3; 8 positions match TRBD1. The germline CDR1 and CDR2 sequences are SGHVS and FQNEAQ. The J segment lost 4 bases and the V segment lost 4 bases, leaving 3 bases of the junction unmatched. CDR3 length: 14 residues. CDR3 amino acids: CASSSRGRGNTIYF. The CDR3 coding sequence is TGTGCCAGCAGCTCCAGGGGGCGCGGAAACACCATATATTTT.

The gene calls are TRBV5-1 and TRBJ1-2, with no clear D. Germline CDR1 and CDR2: SGHRS and YFSETQ. Trimming cost V 5 bases and J 4 bases, with 15 bases left between them. The CDR3 is 14 residues long. Here the CDR3 DNA reads TGCGCCAGCAGGGTCGAAGGCCCGGGCTATGGCTACACCTTC. Protein product: CASRVEGPGYGYTF.

The chain has TRBV4-1 and TRBJ2-2; 9 nucleotides match TRBD2. V gave up 7 bases and J gave up 6 bases; unmatched junction bases: 6. The germline CDR1 and CDR2 sequences are MGHRA and YSYEKL. There are 14 residues in the CDR3. CDR3 sequence: CASKGTSPPGELFF. The CDR3 DNA sequence: TGCGCCAGCAAAGGGACTAGCCCGCCCGGGGAGCTGTTTTTT.

This clone was observed a single time. The chain joins TRBV18 to TRBJ2-5, with 10 bases that match TRBD1. The CDR3 runs to 15 residues. V lost 2 bases to trimming and J lost 7 bases; unmatched junction nucleotides: 7. Germline V lookup: CDR1 KGHSH, CDR2 LQKENI. Written as DNA, the CDR3 is TGTGCCAGCTCACCAGGGACAGGGGATGAAGGGACCCAGTACTTC. Encoded protein: CASSPGTGDEGTQYF.

This sequence joins TRBV15 and TRBJ2-1; TRBD2 matches 13 bases. V dropped 4 bases and J dropped 2; count of bases not matched to a gene: 5. CDR1 LNHNV and CDR2 YYDKDF come from the germline V gene (reference sequence). There are 17 residues in the CDR3. The CDR3 bases are TGTGCCACCAGCACACCGGGACTAGCGGGGACCTACAATGAGCAGTTCTTC. It specifies CATSTPGLAGTYNEQFF.

The chain joins TRBV5-4 to TRBJ2-1, with 15 bases identical to TRBD2. The CDR3 sequence is 14 residues long. J was trimmed by 4 bases and V by 8 bases; bases with no gene match: 1. Germline V gene data show CDR1 as SGHNT and CDR2 as YYREEE (reference sequence). CDR3 sequence (DNA): TGTGCCAGTGGACTAGCGGGAGGGTACAATGAGCAGTTCTTC. Translating gives CASGLAGGYNEQFF.